This T cell receptor beta chain was captured by sequencing in a study of T-cell memory formation after mild COVID-19. This clonotype was observed a few times. This CDR3 region has 16 residues. The J segment lost 0 bases and the V segment lost 0 bases, leaving 5 bases of the junction unmatched. Germline-derived CDR1 and CDR2 are SGHKS and YYEKEE (reference sequence). Each CDR3 protein gets one entry after TCRdb re-called the 5' RACE reads with MiXCR. The sample lists some 320,000 distinct CDR3 sequences; roughly 13% were seen once. Sequenced sample: PBMCs or a T cell subset sorted from them (not recorded which). The sequence was collected from a man between 18 and 35 years old who had mild COVID-19 (a few samples of this study predate the infection). Cell type and time point are not known. The gene calls are TRBV5-5 and TRBJ2-7; 8 bases are a match to TRBD2. Here the CDR3 DNA reads TGTGCCAGCAGCTTGGTAGCGGGGTCGAGCTCCTACGAGCAGTACTTC. Its translation: CASSLVAGSSSYEQYF.